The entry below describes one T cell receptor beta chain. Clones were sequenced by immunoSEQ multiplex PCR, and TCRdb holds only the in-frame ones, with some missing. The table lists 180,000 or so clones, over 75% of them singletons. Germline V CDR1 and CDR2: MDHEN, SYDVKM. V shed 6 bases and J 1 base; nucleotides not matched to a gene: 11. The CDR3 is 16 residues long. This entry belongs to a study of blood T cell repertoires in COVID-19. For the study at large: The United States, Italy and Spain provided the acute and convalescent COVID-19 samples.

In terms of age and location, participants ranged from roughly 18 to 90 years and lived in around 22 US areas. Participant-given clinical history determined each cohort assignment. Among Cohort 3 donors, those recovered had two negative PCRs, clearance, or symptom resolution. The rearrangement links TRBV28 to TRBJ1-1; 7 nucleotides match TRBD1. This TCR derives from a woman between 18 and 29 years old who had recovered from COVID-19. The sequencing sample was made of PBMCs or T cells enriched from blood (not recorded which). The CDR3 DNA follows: TGTGCCAGCAGACCTCCCCCCGGGACAGCGAACACTGAAGCTTTCTTT. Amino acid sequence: CASRPPPGTANTEAFF.